The present TCR beta chain was sequenced within a study of blood T cell repertoires in COVID-19. Overall study context: COVID-19 samples, acute and convalescent, were from the United States, Italy and Spain. T cells, B-cell-depleted T cells, or PBMCs supplied cDNA or gDNA.

V was pared by 5 bases and J by 4 bases, with 5 bases of the junction left unmatched. This CDR3 is 15 amino acids long. In germline, CDR1 is MNHEY, CDR2 SVGAGI. As originally analysed: From reference gene primer amplification, estimates of nucleated cell counts were derived. Method: immunoSEQ multiplex PCR; TCRdb's copy keeps in-frame clones and lacks some. That table furnishes V, J and clone size, whereas the DNA furnished D and trimming. The table shows 450,000 or so clones, with 70% to 90% occurring only once. Those enrolled in Seattle joined during active infection and were followed longitudinally afterward.

Sequences were obtained from peripheral blood. The V call is TRBV6-5, the J call TRBJ2-7; TRBD2 matches at 13 bases. The receptor was derived from a man in his late teens or twenties with COVID-19, enrolled during active disease. The CDR3 DNA sequence: TGTGCCAGCAGTACCGGACTAGCGGGGGCTTACGAGCAGTACTTC. Protein: CASSTGLAGAYEQYF.